This T cell receptor beta chain was observed in a study of CD8 T cells in Susac syndrome. Whole-study findings and limits: As the study acknowledged, the number of individuals who were part of its TCR sequencing and HLA analysis was relatively small.

Note on this clonotype: Its antigen is currently unknown.

The sequenced target, TCR beta, came from blood CD8+ and CD4+ T cells. The multiple sclerosis controls, all treatment-naive patients, had relapsing-remitting disease that was stable or active. Roughly 0.45 to 1 ug RNA was reverse transcribed with random hexamers. The immunoSEQ assay covered 54 Vbeta and 13 Jbeta segments for CDR3. TCRdb passed the immunoSEQ multiplex PCR reads through MiXCR, listing each CDR3 protein once. The table lists approximately 190,000 distinct CDR3 sequences, 90% to 95% of them singletons. The CDR3 sequence is 13 residues long. J gave up 3 bases and V 8 bases, and 8 bases lay outside the gene matches. CDR1 is SQVTM, CDR2 ANQGSEA, per germline.

This clonotype originated in a human donor with multiple sclerosis. The specimen was CD4+ T cells from PBMCs. This rearrangement joins TRBV29-1 to TRBJ2-3, with 7 positions matching TRBD1. As DNA, the CDR3 is TGCAGCTCCAGCAGGGGGAGTACAGATACGCAGTATTTT. Translation gives CSSSRGSTDTQYF.